This entry describes one TCR beta chain. Its antigen is unknown. No qualities accompany the bases; no much larger clone lies one base away. In total, approximately 690 healthy bone marrow donors made up the cohort. At the time of sampling, all cohort members were nominally healthy, though unrecorded immune exposures were likely present. The donor was CMV seropositive and was included in the group of about 290 seropositive cohort members. Every donor gave a peripheral blood sample, and the peripheral blood mononuclear cells from that sample were used for TCR beta sequencing. The Qiagen DNeasy Blood Extraction Kit was used to extract genomic DNA from the blood cell samples. This record belongs to a study of cytomegalovirus exposure and HLA in healthy donors (dated by TCRdb to the late 2010s). At the level of the whole study: An earlier analysis of about 560 of the donors reported around 280 Gb of sequence data and 117 million unique TCR beta sequences obtained from about 179 million T cells. Donor age, sex, ethnicity and CMV serostatus were collected together with the repertoire data. Typing coverage varied by locus: roughly 620-640 donors for A, B, C, DRB1 and DQB1; approximately 500 for DQA1; around 570 for DPA1; around 450 for DPB1. Genome-wide SNP genotypes for about 65% of the 666 donors were used in a later genetic analysis, which treated that subset as a discovery cohort. Rather than using new phenotypic data, the later analysis identified candidate immune exposures from TCR beta sequences and from how often those sequences occurred across donors. Every discovery cohort repertoire had been produced on one sequencing platform. Using immunosequencing, the study profiled T cell repertoires from some 670 subjects and related those repertoires to cytomegalovirus serostatus. A later analysis re-examined previously published TCR beta repertoires from more than 600 donors and added high-resolution HLA genotyping to investigate patterns of TCR occurrence. The study was designed to test whether signatures of past pathogen exposure could be identified by cataloging public T cell receptors. About 300 gigabases of sequencing data and around 90 million unique TCR sequences made up an early release that covered under 750 HLA-typed donors. In an earlier analysis of 587 of the donors, high-throughput TCR beta sequencing was used to judge whether each TCR beta V gene segment behaved as functional or pseudogenic. Of the approximately 400 genotyped donors, more than 75% were placed in the genetic ancestry cluster associated with self-reported Caucasian donors. Class I and class II HLA loci were covered by the typing at four-digit resolution. On average, roughly 250,000 unique TCR beta nucleotide sequences were sequenced per donor among some 420 genotyped donors of the cohort, with 15% to 20% of those sequences being non-productive. A separate validation cohort of 100 to 150 different subjects was used in addition to the 666-subject first cohort. Because of strong linkage in the cohort, roughly five DR-DQ haplotypes were treated as single units for association and clustering. The study combined high-throughput TCR immunosequencing, statistical association of individual TCRs with disease status, and machine learning to predict cytomegalovirus infection status. Summary of the overall study and its limitations: A later analysis associated 15,000 or so TCR beta sequences with specific HLA alleles at a false discovery rate of 0.05. Assigning TCR associations to individual alleles was difficult when HLA alleles, especially DR and DQ, strongly co-occurred. In a later analysis, most CMV-associated TCR beta chains were found to appear HLA-restricted, with HLA associations seemingly driven largely by CMV exposure. The sequencing pipeline was judged likely to have produced a cluster of highly shared sequence variants as a technical artifact. Because counts were too low, 15 or so rarely observed V segments, including chromosome 9 orphons, were excluded from the earlier analysis of around 590 of the donors. In vitro tests confirmed that three of the cytomegalovirus-associated TCR beta chains recognize cytomegalovirus antigens. A further reported finding was that TCR beta sequences accurately predicted the HLA-A and HLA-B alleles for most subjects in the first cohort. In a later genetic analysis, fewer N-insertions in productive TCRs were reported among donors in an Asian-associated ancestry cluster than the 666-donor mean. The 87-base-pair reads could not distinguish some IMGT-functional V segments, including TRBV6-2 and TRBV6-3, so those segments were excluded. In a later analysis, several top co-occurrence clusters were reported to appear linked to parvovirus B19, influenza, CMV and Epstein-Barr virus. The study listed 150 to 200 TCR beta chains as associated with cytomegalovirus. An earlier analysis of some 560 of the donors showed that most TCR beta V segments appeared in productive rearrangements either about 87% or about 30% of the time, which broadly matched IMGT annotations. Linkage disequilibrium might explain the correlated functional status among segregating V segments, but an unknown experimental factor could not be excluded. The only immune exposure information available for the cohort was CMV serostatus. According to a later analysis, TCR association rates differed among HLA loci, with DRB1 alleles showing the most associated TCRs and HLA-C alleles showing the fewest. HLA typing was unavailable for some donors at each locus, so association tests used only the typed subset. The cohort was sequenced for TCR beta chains only, and without alpha or paired-chain data the features that could be detected were limited. A later analysis found that HLA-associated TCR beta chains were more clonally expanded and had lower generation probabilities than equally common non-associated chains. Most TCR sequences were observed very rarely across donors, whereas some public TCRs were present in many individuals. In both the original and validation cohorts, the classifier was reported to diagnose cytomegalovirus status with high specificity and sensitivity. Sequencing depth was assumed to be roughly uniform across donors in the presence/absence analyses, though that assumption may not hold. V-gene and J-gene trimming of TCR beta chains was associated with a missense DCLRE1C variant in a later genetic analysis, and the association was replicated in an independent cohort. According to the authors, the approach could potentially be generalized to other disease states and immunological phenotypes.

The CDR3 covers 11 residues, taking in both the cysteine and the phenylalanine. Only the CDR3 DNA is retained, 33 bases long and in frame from the first base. Trimming at the junction amounts to 5 bases on V and 3 bases on J, and the germline ends lie 5 bases apart. The germline V gene (reference sequence) sets CDR1 to SEHNR and CDR2 to FQNEAQ. The library was built by means of the immunoSEQ multiplex PCR assay. A mixture of 60 forward primers for TCR Vbeta segments and 13 reverse primers for TCR Jbeta segments was used in the multiplex PCR. The CDR3 region of rearranged TCR beta genes was amplified from genomic DNA by a multiplex PCR assay. The amplified TCR beta libraries were sequenced on the Illumina HiSeq System as 87-base-pair reads. On the study's bioinformatics: A later analysis tallied 70 million to 100 million unique TCR beta chains across the 650 to 750 repertoires, and approximately 11 million of those chains were shared by two or more donors. Raw reads were error-corrected and collapsed into unique sequences by a nearest-neighbor algorithm in which closely related sequences were merged to remove PCR and sequencing errors. To assign V, D and J gene segments, CDR3 sequences were aligned to IMGT reference sequences. For a sequence to be retained, a match of at least six nucleotides was required to both a V gene segment and a J gene segment. A rearrangement was called productive if the CDR3 had no stop codons and remained in frame with V and J, and every other rearrangement was called non-productive. Following IMGT convention, CDR3 was defined as the stretch from the second conserved V-encoded cysteine to the conserved J-encoded phenylalanine. The earlier analysis of 587 of the donors excluded sequences that lacked an unambiguous match to a single V gene segment. In an earlier analysis of approximately 590 of the donors, a V segment was called functional when productive rearrangements were above 56.7%, and segregating when the standard deviation between donors exceeded 5%. A statistical classification framework was built for diagnosing cytomegalovirus status from the catalog of TCR beta chain sequences. In a later analysis, TCR nucleotide sequences were compared against IMGT/GENE-DB human TR gene sequences so that V and J genes could be assigned. In a later analysis, CDR3 sequences and most-parsimonious VDJ recombination scenarios were assigned using the TCRdist pipeline. In a later analysis, each TCR beta chain was defined by its CDR3 amino acid sequence together with its V-gene family, and reads lacking a unique V-gene family were excluded. In a later analysis, 450 to 600 highly shared, low-generation-probability nucleotide sequences were removed to address suspected cross-contamination and a sequencing artifact. A later analysis calculated a clonal expansion index for each public chain from normalized within-repertoire ranks of inferred template counts. In a later analysis, generation probabilities were computed using a VDJ recombination model fitted to out-of-frame rearrangements, and the results were checked against IGoR. In a later analysis, TCR-TCR, TCR-HLA and TCR-CMV co-occurrence was scored with hypergeometric tests, and a repertoire-size bias correction was applied to TCR pairs. A later analysis estimated false discovery rates by permuting HLA or CMV assignments 20 times. A later analysis grouped co-occurring TCRs with DBSCAN, adding TCRdist sequence similarity when clustering within HLA-allele-positive subsets. Repertoires with fewer than 30,000 or more than 120,000 public chains, plus five repertoires with anomalous nucleotide sharing, were excluded from co-occurrence clustering. TCRdb retrieved this table from immuneACCESS and kept in-frame rearrangements only. Not all clones are present; in checked studies, unresolved V genes account for under half, and no reason is known for the remainder. V, J and clone size derive from that table, while D and trimming were established from the DNA sequence. The sample table holds tens of thousands of clones, of which just under 80% were seen once. The ten largest clones take up about 4.5% of the sample.

The clonotype comes from a male donor in good health and CMV-seropositive. The material sequenced was PBMCs. The V and J genes are TRBV7-9 and TRBJ2-7, with the D gene too uncertain to name. CDR3 loop: CASSPSYEQYF. The DNA sequence reads TGTGCCAGCAGCCCCAGCTACGAGCAGTACTTC. With all but the CDR3 taken from the reference TRBV7-9 and TRBJ2-7 genes, the full variable domain is: DTGVSQNPRHKITKRGQNVTFRCDPISEHNRLYWYRQTLGQGPEFLTYFQNEAQLEKSRLLSDRFSAERPKGSFSTLEIQRTEQGDSAMYLCASSPSYEQYFGPGTRLTVT.